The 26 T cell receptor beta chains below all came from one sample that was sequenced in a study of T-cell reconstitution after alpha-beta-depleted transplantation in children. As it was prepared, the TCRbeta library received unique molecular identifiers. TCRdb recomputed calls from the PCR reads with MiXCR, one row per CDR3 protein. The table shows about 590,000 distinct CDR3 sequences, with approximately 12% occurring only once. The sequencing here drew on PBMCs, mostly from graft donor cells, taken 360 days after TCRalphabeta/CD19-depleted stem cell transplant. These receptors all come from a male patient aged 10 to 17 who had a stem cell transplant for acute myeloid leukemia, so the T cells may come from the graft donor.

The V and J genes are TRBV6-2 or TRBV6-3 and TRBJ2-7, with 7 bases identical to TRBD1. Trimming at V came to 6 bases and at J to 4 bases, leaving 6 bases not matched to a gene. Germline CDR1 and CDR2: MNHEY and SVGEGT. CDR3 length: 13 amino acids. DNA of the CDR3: TGTGCCAGCAGGGACAGGAGACCTTACGAGCAGTACTTC. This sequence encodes CASRDRRPYEQYF.

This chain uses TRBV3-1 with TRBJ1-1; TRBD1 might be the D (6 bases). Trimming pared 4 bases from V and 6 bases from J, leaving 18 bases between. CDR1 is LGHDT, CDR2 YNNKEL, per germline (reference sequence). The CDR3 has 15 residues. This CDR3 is CASSPPAGHFAEAFF. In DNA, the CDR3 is TGTGCCAGCAGCCCCCCCGCGGGACATTTCGCTGAAGCTTTCTTT.

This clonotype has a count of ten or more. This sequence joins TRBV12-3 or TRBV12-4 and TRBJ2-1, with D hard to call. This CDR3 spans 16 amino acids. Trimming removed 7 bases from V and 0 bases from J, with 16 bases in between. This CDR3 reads CASTPEGGYSYNEQFF. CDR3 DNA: TGTGCCAGCACCCCCGAAGGCGGATACTCCTACAATGAGCAGTTCTTC.

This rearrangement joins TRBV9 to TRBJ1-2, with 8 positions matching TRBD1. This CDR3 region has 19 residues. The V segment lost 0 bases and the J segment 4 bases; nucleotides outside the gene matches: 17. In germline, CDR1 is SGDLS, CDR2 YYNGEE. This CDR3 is CASSVGIGQGPRSRYGYTF. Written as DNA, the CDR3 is TGTGCCAGCAGCGTAGGGATTGGACAGGGCCCTCGCTCGCGCTATGGCTACACCTTC.

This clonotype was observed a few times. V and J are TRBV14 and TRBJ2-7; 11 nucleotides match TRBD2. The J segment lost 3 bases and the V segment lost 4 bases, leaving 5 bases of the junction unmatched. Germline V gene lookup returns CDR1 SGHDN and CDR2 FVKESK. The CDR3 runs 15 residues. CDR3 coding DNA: TGTGCCAGCAGCCTACTAGCGGGAGTTTTCTACGAGCAGTACTTC. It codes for CASSLLAGVFYEQYF.

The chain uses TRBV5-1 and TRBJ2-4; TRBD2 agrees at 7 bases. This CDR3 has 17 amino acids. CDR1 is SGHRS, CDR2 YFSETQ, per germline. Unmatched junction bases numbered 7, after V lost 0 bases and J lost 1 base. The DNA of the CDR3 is TGCGCCAGCAGCTTGGGTGCGGGGGTAAGGGCCAAAAACATTCAGTACTTC. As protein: CASSLGAGVRAKNIQYF.

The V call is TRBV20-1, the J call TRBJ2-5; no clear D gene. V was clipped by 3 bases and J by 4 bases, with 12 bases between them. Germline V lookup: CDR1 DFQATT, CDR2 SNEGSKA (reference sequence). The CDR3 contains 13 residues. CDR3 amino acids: CSASVFERETQYF. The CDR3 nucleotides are TGCAGTGCTAGTGTGTTCGAACGAGAGACCCAGTACTTC.

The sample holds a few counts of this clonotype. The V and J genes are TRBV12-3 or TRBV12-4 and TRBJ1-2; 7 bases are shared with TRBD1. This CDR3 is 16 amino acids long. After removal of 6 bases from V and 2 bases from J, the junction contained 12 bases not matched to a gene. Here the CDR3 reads CASRHRSTGRNYGYTF. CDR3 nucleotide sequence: TGTGCCAGCAGACATAGATCGACAGGGCGGAACTATGGCTACACCTTC.

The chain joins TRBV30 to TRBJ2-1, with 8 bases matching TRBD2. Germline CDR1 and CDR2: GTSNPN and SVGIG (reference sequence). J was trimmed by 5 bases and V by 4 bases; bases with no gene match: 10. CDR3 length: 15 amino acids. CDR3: CAWTKGLVGDNEQFF. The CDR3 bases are TGTGCCTGGACCAAGGGACTAGTAGGGGACAATGAGCAGTTCTTC.

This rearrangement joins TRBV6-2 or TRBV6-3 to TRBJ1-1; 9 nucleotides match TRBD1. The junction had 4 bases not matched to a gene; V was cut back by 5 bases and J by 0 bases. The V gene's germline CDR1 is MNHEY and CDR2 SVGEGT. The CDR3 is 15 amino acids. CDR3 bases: TGTGCCAGCAGTCGGGGGACAGGGATGAACACTGAAGCTTTCTTT. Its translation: CASSRGTGMNTEAFF.

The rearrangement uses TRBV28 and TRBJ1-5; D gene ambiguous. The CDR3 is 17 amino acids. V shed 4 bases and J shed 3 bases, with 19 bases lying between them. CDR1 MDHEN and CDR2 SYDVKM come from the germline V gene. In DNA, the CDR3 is TGTGCCAGCAGTTCCTTTGTACGGCCCGGGTCCAATCAGCCCCAGCATTTT. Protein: CASSSFVRPGSNQPQHF.

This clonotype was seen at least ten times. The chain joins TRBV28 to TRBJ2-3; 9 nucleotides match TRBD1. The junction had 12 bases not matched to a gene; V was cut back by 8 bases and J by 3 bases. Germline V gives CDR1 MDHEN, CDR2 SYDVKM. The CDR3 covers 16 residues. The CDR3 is CASGPGQGGGTDTQYF. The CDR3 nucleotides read TGTGCCAGCGGCCCGGGACAGGGAGGAGGGACAGATACGCAGTATTTT.

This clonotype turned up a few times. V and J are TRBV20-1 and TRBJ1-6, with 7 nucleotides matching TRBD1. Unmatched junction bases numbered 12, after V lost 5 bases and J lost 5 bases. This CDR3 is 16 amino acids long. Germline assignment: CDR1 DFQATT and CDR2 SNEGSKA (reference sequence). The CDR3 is CSASVRQGGDNSPLHF. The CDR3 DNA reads TGCAGTGCTTCGGTCCGACAGGGAGGGGATAATTCACCCCTCCACTTT.

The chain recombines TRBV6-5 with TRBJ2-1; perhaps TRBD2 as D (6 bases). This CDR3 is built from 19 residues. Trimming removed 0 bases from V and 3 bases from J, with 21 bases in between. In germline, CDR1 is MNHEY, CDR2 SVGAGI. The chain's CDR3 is CASSYSTGVFRSGYNEQFF. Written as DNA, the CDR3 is TGTGCCAGCAGTTACTCGACGGGGGTATTCAGAAGTGGCTACAATGAGCAGTTCTTC.

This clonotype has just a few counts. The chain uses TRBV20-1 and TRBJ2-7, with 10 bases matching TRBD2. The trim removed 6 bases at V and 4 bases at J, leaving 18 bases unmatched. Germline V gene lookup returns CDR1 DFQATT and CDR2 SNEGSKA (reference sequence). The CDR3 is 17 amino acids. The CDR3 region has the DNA TGCAGTGCCGTAAAGAGCGGGAGGGCTCTCGTAAGGTACGAGCAGTACTTC. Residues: CSAVKSGRALVRYEQYF.

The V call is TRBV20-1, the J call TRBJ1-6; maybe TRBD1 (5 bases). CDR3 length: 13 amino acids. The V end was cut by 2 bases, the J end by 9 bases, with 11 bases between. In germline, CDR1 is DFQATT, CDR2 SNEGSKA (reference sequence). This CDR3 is CSARLGEPSPLHF. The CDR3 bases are TGCAGTGCTAGATTGGGGGAACCTTCACCCCTCCACTTT.

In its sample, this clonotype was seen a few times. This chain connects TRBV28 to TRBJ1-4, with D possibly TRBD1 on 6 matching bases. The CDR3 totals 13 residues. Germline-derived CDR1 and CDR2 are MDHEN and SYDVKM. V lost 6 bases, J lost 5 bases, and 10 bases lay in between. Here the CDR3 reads CASSGGKNEKLFF. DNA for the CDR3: TGTGCCAGCAGCGGGGGCAAAAATGAAAAACTGTTTTTT.

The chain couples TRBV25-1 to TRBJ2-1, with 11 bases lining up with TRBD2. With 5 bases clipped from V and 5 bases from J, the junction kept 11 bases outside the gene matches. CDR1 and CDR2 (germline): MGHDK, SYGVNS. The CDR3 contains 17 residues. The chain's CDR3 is CASSSTSGTSGHNEQFF. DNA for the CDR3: TGTGCCAGCAGTTCGACATCCGGGACTAGCGGCCACAATGAGCAGTTCTTC.

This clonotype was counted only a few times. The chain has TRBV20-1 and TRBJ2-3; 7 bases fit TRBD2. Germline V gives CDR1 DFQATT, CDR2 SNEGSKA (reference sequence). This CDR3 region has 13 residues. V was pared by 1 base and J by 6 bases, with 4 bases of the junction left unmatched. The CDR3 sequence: CSARVAGADTQYF. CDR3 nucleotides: TGCAGTGCTAGAGTTGCGGGAGCCGATACGCAGTATTTT.

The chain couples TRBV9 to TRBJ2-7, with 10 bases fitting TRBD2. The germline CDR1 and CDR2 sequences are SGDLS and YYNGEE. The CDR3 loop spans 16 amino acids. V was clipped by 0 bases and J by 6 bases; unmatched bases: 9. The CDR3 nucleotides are TGTGCCAGCAGCGTAGGGAGGCTAGCGGGAGCGGGCGAGCAGTACTTC. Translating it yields CASSVGRLAGAGEQYF.

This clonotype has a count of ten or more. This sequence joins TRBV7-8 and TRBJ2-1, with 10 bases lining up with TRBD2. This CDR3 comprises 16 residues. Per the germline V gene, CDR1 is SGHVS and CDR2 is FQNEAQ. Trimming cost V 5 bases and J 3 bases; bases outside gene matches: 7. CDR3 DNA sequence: TGTGCCAGCAGCCGGACTAGCGGACTTCTCTACAATGAGCAGTTCTTC. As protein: CASSRTSGLLYNEQFF.

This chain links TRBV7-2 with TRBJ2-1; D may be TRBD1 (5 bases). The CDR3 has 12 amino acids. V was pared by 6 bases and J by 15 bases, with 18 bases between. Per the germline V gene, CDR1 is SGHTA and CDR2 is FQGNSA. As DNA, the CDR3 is TGTGCCAGCAGAGAGGTGGGGCTAGGCAGGTTCTTC. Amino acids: CASREVGLGRFF.

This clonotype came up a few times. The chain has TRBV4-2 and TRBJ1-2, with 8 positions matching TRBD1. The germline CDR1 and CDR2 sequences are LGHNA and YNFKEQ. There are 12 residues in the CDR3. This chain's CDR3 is CAAARGRNGYTF. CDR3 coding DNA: TGTGCGGCGGCCAGGGGGCGGAATGGCTACACCTTC.

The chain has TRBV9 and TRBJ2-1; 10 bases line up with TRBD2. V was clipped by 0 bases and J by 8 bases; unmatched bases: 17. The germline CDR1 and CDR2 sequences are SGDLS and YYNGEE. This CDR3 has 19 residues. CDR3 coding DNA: TGTGCCAGCAGCGTAGTCTCCTGGCCTCGGACTAGCGGTTTCGATGAGCAGTTCTTC. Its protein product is CASSVVSWPRTSGFDEQFF.

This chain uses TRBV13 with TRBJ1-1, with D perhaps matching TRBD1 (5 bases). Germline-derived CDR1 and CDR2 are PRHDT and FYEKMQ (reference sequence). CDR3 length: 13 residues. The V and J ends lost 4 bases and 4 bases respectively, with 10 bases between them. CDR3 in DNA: TGTGCCAGCAGCTCCTGGGGGGGCACTGAAGCTTTCTTT. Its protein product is CASSSWGGTEAFF.

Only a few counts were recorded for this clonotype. DNA of the CDR3: TGCAGCCCATTGACTAGCAACACAGATACGCAGTATTTT. This gives the protein CSPLTSNTDTQYF. The gene calls are TRBV20-1 and TRBJ2-3, with TRBD2 identical over 7 bases. This CDR3 spans 13 amino acids. Per germline, CDR1 DFQATT and CDR2 SNEGSKA (reference sequence).